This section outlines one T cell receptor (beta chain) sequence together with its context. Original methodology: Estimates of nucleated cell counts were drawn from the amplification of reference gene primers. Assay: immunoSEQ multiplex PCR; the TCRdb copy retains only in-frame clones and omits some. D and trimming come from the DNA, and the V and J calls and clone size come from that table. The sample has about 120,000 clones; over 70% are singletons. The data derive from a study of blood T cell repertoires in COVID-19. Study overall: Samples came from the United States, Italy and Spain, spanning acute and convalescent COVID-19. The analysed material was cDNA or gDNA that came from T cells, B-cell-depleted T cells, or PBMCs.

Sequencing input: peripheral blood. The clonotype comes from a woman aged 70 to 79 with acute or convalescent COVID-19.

As DNA, the CDR3 is TGTGCCAGTCACTCTGGAGGAATGAACACTGAAGCTTTCTTT. This sequence encodes CASHSGGMNTEAFF. This chain connects TRBV19 to TRBJ1-1; D is undetermined. The germline V gene has CDR1 LNHDA and CDR2 SQIVND (reference sequence). Trimming stripped 8 bases from V and 0 bases from J, with 13 bases between. The length of the CDR3 is 14 residues.